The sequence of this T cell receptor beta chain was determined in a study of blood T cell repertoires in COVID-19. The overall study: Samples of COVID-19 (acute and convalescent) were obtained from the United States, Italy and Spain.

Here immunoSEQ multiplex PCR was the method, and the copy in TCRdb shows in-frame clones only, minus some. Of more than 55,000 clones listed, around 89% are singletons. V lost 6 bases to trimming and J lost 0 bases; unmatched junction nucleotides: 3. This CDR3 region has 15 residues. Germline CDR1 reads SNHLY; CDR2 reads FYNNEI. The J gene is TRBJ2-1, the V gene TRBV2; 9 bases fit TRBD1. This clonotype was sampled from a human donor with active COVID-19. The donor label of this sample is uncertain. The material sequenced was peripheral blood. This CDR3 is CASRGDRVSYNEQFF. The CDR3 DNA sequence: TGTGCCAGCAGGGGGGACAGGGTCTCCTACAATGAGCAGTTCTTC.